Listed here are 11 T cell receptor beta chains from one sample, sequenced in a study of blood T cell repertoires in COVID-19. The data were produced by immunoSEQ multiplex PCR, yet TCRdb's version contains in-frame clones alone and is incomplete. The table lists 200,000 to 250,000 clones, roughly 80% of them singletons, with about 5% in the top ten. The sequencing sample was made of peripheral blood. Source of these receptors: an older woman with COVID-19, enrolled during active disease.

This clone appeared a few times. The CDR3 sequence: CASSAYRDGKEKLFF. The CDR3 nucleotides are TGTGCCAGCAGTGCTTACAGAGACGGGAAGGAAAAACTGTTTTTT. V usage is TRBV27 and J usage is TRBJ1-4; D remains unclear. Deletions cut 5 bases from V and 8 bases from J, with 18 bases between. The germline CDR1 and CDR2 sequences are MNHEY and SMNVEV (reference sequence). The CDR3 loop spans 15 amino acids.

This chain connects TRBV28 to TRBJ1-3; 7 bases align to TRBD1. The CDR3 length is 13 residues. J lost 8 bases, V lost 7 bases, and 8 bases had no gene match. Germline values: CDR1 MDHEN, CDR2 SYDVKM. This CDR3 is CASTLSTGDTIYF. In DNA form, the CDR3 reads TGTGCCAGCACCCTCTCAACAGGGGACACCATATATTTT.

This clone occurred a few times. V gene TRBV5-5 combines with J gene TRBJ1-4; D gene uncertain. The CDR3 has 16 residues. The V end was cut by 4 bases, the J end by 4 bases, with 17 bases between. Per the germline V gene, CDR1 is SGHKS and CDR2 is YYEKEE (reference sequence). CDR3: CASSRGVGVNNEKLFF. In DNA, the CDR3 is TGTGCCAGCAGCCGTGGCGTCGGGGTGAATAATGAAAAACTGTTTTTT. Looking up the rest from reference TRBV5-5 and TRBJ1-4 gives the full variable domain: DAGVTQSPTHLIKTRGQQVTLRCSPISGHKSVSWYQQVLGQGPQFIFQYYEKEERGRGNFPDRFSARQFPNYSSELNVNALLLGDSALYLCASSRGVGVNNEKLFFGSGTQLSVL.

This clone was seen just once. This chain uses TRBV19 with TRBJ1-1, with D possibly matching TRBD1 (6 bases). Germline CDR1 is LNHDA and CDR2 is SQIVND (reference sequence). The CDR3 has 16 amino acids. V lost 5 bases and J lost 0, with 16 bases in between. The CDR3 region is CASSVETGYMNTEAFF. The CDR3 DNA is TGTGCCAGTAGTGTGGAAACAGGGTACATGAACACTGAAGCTTTCTTT. Variable domain in full (rest from reference TRBV19 and TRBJ1-1): DGGITQSPKYLFRKEGQNVTLSCEQNLNHDAMYWYRQDPGQGLRLIYYSQIVNDFQKGDIAEGYSVSREKKESFPLTVTSAQKNPTAFYLCASSVETGYMNTEAFFGQGTRLTVV.

The V and J genes are TRBV28 and TRBJ2-1, with D perhaps TRBD2 (6 bases). The germline V and J ends were trimmed by 7 bases and 8 bases, with 18 bases remaining between them. From germline, CDR1 is MDHEN and CDR2 SYDVKM. The CDR3 has 14 residues. The CDR3 spells CASNLLATRDEQFF. The CDR3 DNA reads TGTGCCAGCAATTTGCTAGCGACGAGGGATGAGCAGTTCTTC. The variable domain in full, with the rest retrieved from reference TRBV28 and TRBJ2-1, is DVKVTQSSRYLVKRTGEKVFLECVQDMDHENMFWYRQDPGLGLRLIYFSYDVKMKEKGDIPEGYSVSREKKERFSLILESASTNQTSMYLCASNLLATRDEQFFGPGTRLTVL.

The chain has TRBV19 and TRBJ2-2; 10 nucleotides match TRBD2. Per the germline V gene, CDR1 is LNHDA and CDR2 is SQIVND (reference sequence). The CDR3 is 16 residues long. V lost 6 bases and J lost 2; bases outside the gene matches: 6. The CDR3 spells CASRLTSGVNTGELFF. CDR3 bases: TGTGCCAGTAGACTCACTAGCGGGGTAAACACCGGGGAGCTGTTTTTT. The full variable domain, with the rest looked up from reference TRBV19 and TRBJ2-2, is DGGITQSPKYLFRKEGQNVTLSCEQNLNHDAMYWYRQDPGQGLRLIYYSQIVNDFQKGDIAEGYSVSREKKESFPLTVTSAQKNPTAFYLCASRLTSGVNTGELFFGEGSRLTVL.

This clone was counted only a few times. V and J are TRBV28 and TRBJ2-1; the match to TRBD2 covers 11 bases. V lost 4 bases to trimming and J lost 0 bases; unmatched junction nucleotides: 5. The CDR3 length is 17 residues. The germline CDR1 and CDR2 sequences are MDHEN and SYDVKM. CDR3 region: CASSSLAGASSYNEQFF. The CDR3 nucleotides read TGTGCCAGCAGTTCACTAGCGGGAGCTAGCTCCTACAATGAGCAGTTCTTC.

The chain joins TRBV5-1 to TRBJ2-5; 9 bases agree with TRBD2. Germline V gives CDR1 SGHRS, CDR2 YFSETQ. The CDR3 has 16 amino acids. V was pared by 3 bases and J by 2 bases, with 8 bases of the junction left unmatched. The CDR3 DNA sequence: TGCGCCAGCAGCTCTAGCGGGACGGGAGGGCAAGAGACCCAGTACTTC. It encodes CASSSSGTGGQETQYF.

The V call is TRBV11-3, the J call TRBJ2-3; maybe TRBD1 (6 bases). V was shortened by 5 bases and J by 10 bases, with 16 bases between the two germline ends. The CDR3 contains 13 residues. Germline lookup yields CDR1 SGHNT and CDR2 YENEEA. CDR3 DNA: TGTGCCAGCAGCGTCGGGGACACCCGATCGCAGTATTTT. Translating gives CASSVGDTRSQYF.

This sequence joins TRBV25-1 and TRBJ2-5, with D tentatively TRBD2 (5 bases). Germline loops: CDR1 MGHDK, CDR2 SYGVNS. The V and J ends lost 5 bases and 0 bases respectively, with 13 bases between them. The CDR3 contains 15 residues. Here the CDR3 DNA reads TGTGCCAGCAGTCCCACTGCGGGTAACCAAGAGACCCAGTACTTC. Translation gives CASSPTAGNQETQYF.

J is TRBJ1-1 and V is TRBV27, with a weak D call TRBD1 (6 bases). The CDR3 extends over 16 amino acids. Looked up from germline, CDR1 is MNHEY and CDR2 is SMNVEV (reference sequence). Between the trimmed V and J ends, which lost 5 bases and 5 bases, there was a span of 21 bases. In DNA, the CDR3 is TGTGCCAGCAGTACAGGGTCTTGGGGAGTGAGGACTGAAGCTTTCTTT. Translated: CASSTGSWGVRTEAFF.